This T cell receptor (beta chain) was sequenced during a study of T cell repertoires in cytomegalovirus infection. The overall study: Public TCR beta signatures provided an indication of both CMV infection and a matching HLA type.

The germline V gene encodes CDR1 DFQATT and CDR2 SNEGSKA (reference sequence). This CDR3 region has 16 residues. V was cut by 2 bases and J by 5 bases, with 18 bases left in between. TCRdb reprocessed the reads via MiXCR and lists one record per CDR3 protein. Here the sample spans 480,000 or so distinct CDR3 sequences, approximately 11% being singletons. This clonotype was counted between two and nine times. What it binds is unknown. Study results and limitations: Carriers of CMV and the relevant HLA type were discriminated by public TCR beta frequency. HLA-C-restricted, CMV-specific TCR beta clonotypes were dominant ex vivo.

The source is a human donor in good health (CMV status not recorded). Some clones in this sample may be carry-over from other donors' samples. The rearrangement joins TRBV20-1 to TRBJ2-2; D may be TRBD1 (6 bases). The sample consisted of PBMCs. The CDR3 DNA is TGCAGTGCTAGAAGGGGCACAGGGTTGACGACCGGGGAGCTGTTTTTT. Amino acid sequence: CSARRGTGLTTGELFF.